This T cell receptor beta chain emerged from a study of chemoradiotherapy in HPV16-positive cancers. General study points: During treatment, candidate HPV-specific clones and E7-related motifs expanded in tumor. HPV-specific T cells were functionally defined from only a couple of HPV16-positive patients.

Data came from immunoSEQ multiplex PCR; TCRdb stores just in-frame clones and leaves some out. Counted here are thousands of clones, about 84% occurring once; the ten biggest clones make up 1.9%. Germline trimming cut 5 bases from V and 9 bases from J; bases unmatched to any gene: 9. The CDR3 runs 15 residues. Germline V gene data show CDR1 as SGHNT and CDR2 as YENEEA. Regarding this clone: The antigen is unknown.

This material was acquired from a patient who underwent chemoradiotherapy. This sequence joins TRBV11-3 and TRBJ1-6; 8 bases match TRBD1. The sequence came from a human donor with HPV-associated anogenital cancer. The CDR3 spells CASSHPGQGSSPLHF. The DNA of the CDR3 is TGTGCCAGCAGCCATCCAGGACAGGGCTCTTCACCCCTCCACTTT.